The entry that follows covers one T cell receptor beta chain sequence. The source of the sample is a study of cytomegalovirus exposure and HLA in healthy donors. The length of the CDR3 is 12 residues. The germline CDR1 and CDR2 sequences are SEHNR and FQNEAQ (reference sequence). Trimming left V 0 bases short and J 2 bases short, with 2 bases between. Use of 60 Vbeta and 13 Jbeta primers characterized the PCR. Repertoires were generated with immunoSEQ multiplex PCR, while TCRdb's copy carries only in-frame clones and drops some. This sample's table has approximately 110,000 clones. The specimen was PBMCs. This receptor was taken from a man between 50 and 59 years old in good health and CMV-seronegative. The rearrangement links TRBV7-9 to TRBJ2-7; D remains unclear. DNA of the CDR3: TGTGCCAGCAGCTTAGCCACCTACGAGCAGTACTTC. It codes for CASSLATYEQYF.